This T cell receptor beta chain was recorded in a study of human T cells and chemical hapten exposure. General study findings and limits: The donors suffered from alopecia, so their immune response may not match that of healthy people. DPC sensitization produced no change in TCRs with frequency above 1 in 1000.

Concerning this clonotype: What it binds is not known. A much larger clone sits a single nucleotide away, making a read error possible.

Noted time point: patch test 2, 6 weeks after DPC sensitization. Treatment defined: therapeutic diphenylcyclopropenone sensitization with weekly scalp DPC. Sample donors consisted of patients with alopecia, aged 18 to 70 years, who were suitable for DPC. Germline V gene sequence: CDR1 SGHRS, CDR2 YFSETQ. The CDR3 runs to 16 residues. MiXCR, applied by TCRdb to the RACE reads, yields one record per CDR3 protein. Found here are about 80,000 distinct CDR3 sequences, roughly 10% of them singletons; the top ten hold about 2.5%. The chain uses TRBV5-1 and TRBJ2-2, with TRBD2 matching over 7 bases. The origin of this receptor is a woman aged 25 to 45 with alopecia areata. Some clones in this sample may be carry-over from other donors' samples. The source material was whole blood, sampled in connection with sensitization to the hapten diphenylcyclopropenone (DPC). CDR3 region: CANSPDPSGNTGELFF. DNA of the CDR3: TGCGCCAACAGCCCCGACCCTAGCGGGAACACCGGGGAGCTGTTTTTT.